These 25 T cell receptor beta chains share one sample of origin, sequenced in a study of CD8+CD57+ T cells in acquired aplastic anemia. TCR beta VDJ and CDR3 profiles were obtained from a genomic DNA template. TCRdb re-analysed the reads in MiXCR, keeping a single row per CDR3 protein. There are 250,000 to 300,000 distinct CDR3 sequences in the sample; 50% to 70% occur only once, and 7.5% to 9% lies in the top ten. The specimen was sorted CD4+, CD8+, or CD8+CD57+ T cells (not recorded which) from PBMCs. The receptors stem from a human donor with severe aplastic anemia or a healthy control (not recorded which).

The gene calls are TRBV24-1 and TRBJ1-2; 9 positions agree with TRBD1. V shed 4 bases and J 7 bases; nucleotides not matched to a gene: 6. Germline assignment: CDR1 KGHDR and CDR2 SFDVKD. This CDR3 region has 14 residues. CDR3 nucleotides: TGTGCCACCAGTGACTGGGACAGGGCTGTTGGCTACACCTTC. Protein: CATSDWDRAVGYTF.

This clonotype was seen a handful of times. This may stem from a read error, because a much larger clone lies one nucleotide away. The chain joins TRBV12-3 or TRBV12-4 to TRBJ2-3; D unclear. This CDR3 contains 14 residues. The CDR3 bases are TGTGCCAGCAGTTTATCCCCAGACACAGAGACGCAGTATTTT. It translates to CASSLSPDTETQYF.

This clonotype was detected only a few times. The chain recombines TRBV24-1 with TRBJ1-5; no clear D gene. The CDR3 length is 15 residues. Germline CDR1 and CDR2: KGHDR and SFDVKD. The germline V and J ends were trimmed by 2 bases and 4 bases, with 11 bases remaining between them. The CDR3 nucleotides are TGTGCCACCAGTGATTCCGGGAACCTTAATCAGCCCCAGCATTTT. Its translation is CATSDSGNLNQPQHF.

This clonotype was counted a few times. The chain uses TRBV6-6 and TRBJ2-3, with D tentatively TRBD1 (6 bases). The V end was cut by 5 bases, the J end by 0 bases, with 12 bases between. CDR3 size: 15 residues. The germline CDR1 and CDR2 sequences are MNHNY and SVGAGI (reference sequence). CDR3 sequence: CASSVPGQSTDTQYF. The CDR3, as DNA: TGTGCCAGCAGTGTCCCGGGACAAAGCACAGATACGCAGTATTTT.

The chain employs TRBV27 and TRBJ1-6, with 7 nucleotides matching TRBD1. The CDR3 is made up of 14 amino acids. V trimming: 7 bases; J trimming: 8 bases; junction bases outside the gene matches: 8. Germline V gene data show CDR1 as MNHEY and CDR2 as SMNVEV (reference sequence). This chain's CDR3 is CASTGTAIYSPLHF. The DNA for the CDR3 is TGTGCCAGCACGGGGACAGCCATTTATTCACCCCTCCACTTT.

The chain couples TRBV7-6 to TRBJ2-7, with D possibly matching TRBD1 (6 bases). CDR3 length: 15 residues. Germline CDR1 reads SGHVS; CDR2 reads FNYEAQ. Trimming removed 1 base from V and 1 base from J, with 11 bases in between. The CDR3 reads CASSLDRAKSYEQYF. The CDR3 DNA reads as TGTGCCAGCAGCTTAGACAGGGCGAAATCCTACGAGCAGTACTTC.

The V and J genes are TRBV20-1 and TRBJ1-1; maybe TRBD1 (5 bases). The CDR3 is 14 residues long. Trimming removed 3 bases at V and 4 bases at J, with 15 bases between. Germline CDR1 is DFQATT and CDR2 is SNEGSKA (reference sequence). The CDR3 DNA follows: TGCAGTGCTAGTCTGGGACCCAGTGGCACTGAAGCTTTCTTT. Translation: CSASLGPSGTEAFF.

V usage is TRBV20-1 and J usage is TRBJ2-1; the D is unclear. Germline V lookup: CDR1 DFQATT, CDR2 SNEGSKA (reference sequence). V lost 4 bases and J 1 base, leaving 8 bases between the germline ends. This CDR3 has 13 amino acids. The CDR3 DNA is TGCAGTGCTATCGTTGGATCCTACAATGAGCAGTTCTTC. Translating it yields CSAIVGSYNEQFF.

The CDR3 loop reads CAISVLVNTGELFF. Here the CDR3 DNA reads TGTGCCATCAGTGTTTTAGTGAACACCGGGGAGCTGTTTTTT. The J gene is TRBJ2-2, the V gene TRBV10-3; no firm D call. The germline V and J ends were trimmed by 4 bases and 1 base, with 7 bases remaining between them. Per germline, CDR1 ENHRY and CDR2 SYGVKD. The CDR3 spans 14 residues.

V is TRBV10-1 and J is TRBJ1-6, with D unclear. This CDR3 region has 13 residues. In germline, CDR1 is WNHNN, CDR2 SYGVQD (reference sequence). With 2 bases removed from V and 8 bases from J, the gap between germline ends came to 7 bases. The CDR3, as DNA: TGCGCCAGCAGTGAGCAACAGTATTCACCCCTCCACTTT. This codes for CASSEQQYSPLHF.

V and J are TRBV10-3 and TRBJ1-5, with D unclear. Germline CDR1 is ENHRY and CDR2 is SYGVKD. The germline V and J ends were trimmed by 10 bases and 5 bases, with 15 bases remaining between them. The CDR3 is 13 amino acids. CDR3 residues: CATSRTDDQPQHF. CDR3 sequence (DNA): TGTGCCACTTCCCGGACGGATGATCAGCCCCAGCATTTT.

The V call is TRBV19, the J call TRBJ2-5; D is ambiguous. Trimming left V 3 bases short and J 3 bases short, with 14 bases between. The germline CDR1 and CDR2 sequences are LNHDA and SQIVND (reference sequence). This CDR3 contains 15 residues. The CDR3 region has the DNA TGTGCCAGTAGTATGGAGTCGCTTGGGAAAGAGACCCAGTACTTC. This gives the protein CASSMESLGKETQYF.

This sequence joins TRBV11-2 and TRBJ2-7; D perhaps matches TRBD1 (6 bases). V lost 3 bases and J lost 6, with 15 bases in between. The CDR3 has 14 residues. CDR1 is SGHAT and CDR2 is FQNNGV in the germline V gene. For the CDR3, the DNA is TGTGCCAGCAGCTTCCTCCCCACAGGGTCCGAGCAGTACTTC. As protein: CASSFLPTGSEQYF.

This rearrangement joins TRBV20-1 to TRBJ1-5, with a tentative D call TRBD1 (6 bases). This CDR3 is 18 amino acids long. Germline V gene data show CDR1 as DFQATT and CDR2 as SNEGSKA (reference sequence). Trimming cost V 7 bases and J 1 base, with 26 bases left between them. The CDR3, as DNA: TGCAGTGTCCAAAGAGCTATTTGGGGGGCTGGGAGCAATCAGCCCCAGCATTTT. Its translation: CSVQRAIWGAGSNQPQHF.

The V and J genes are TRBV20-1 and TRBJ2-7, with D unclear. Trimming pared 5 bases from V and 5 bases from J, leaving 10 bases between. The germline CDR1 and CDR2 sequences are DFQATT and SNEGSKA (reference sequence). This CDR3 spans 11 amino acids. CDR3 nucleotides: TGCAGTGCTCGGGCCCTCCACGAGCAGTACTTC. Its protein product is CSARALHEQYF.

This chain joins TRBV7-9 and TRBJ1-6; TRBD1 is a possible D gene (5 bases). This CDR3 is 15 amino acids long. The germline V and J ends were trimmed by 5 bases and 5 bases, with 13 bases remaining between them. Germline-derived CDR1 and CDR2 are SEHNR and FQNEAQ (reference sequence). This chain's CDR3 is CASSKRDGDNSPLHF. The DNA for the CDR3 is TGTGCCAGCAGCAAGCGGGACGGCGATAATTCACCCCTCCACTTT.

The chain carries TRBV25-1 and TRBJ2-3; maybe TRBD2 (6 bases). CDR1 is MGHDK and CDR2 is SYGVNS in the germline V gene. There are 17 residues in the CDR3. Trimming pared 0 bases from V and 5 bases from J, leaving 18 bases between. As DNA, the CDR3 is TGTGCCAGCAGTGAATATCGGGACTCAGGCGTTGGAGATACGCAGTATTTT. Protein sequence: CASSEYRDSGVGDTQYF.

The chain recombines TRBV7-9 with TRBJ2-3; D is undetermined. The length of the CDR3 is 15 residues. Trimming removed 1 base from V and 6 bases from J, with 14 bases in between. Germline CDR1 and CDR2: SEHNR and FQNEAQ (reference sequence). The CDR3 protein is CASSLDTTPSDTQYF. The CDR3 DNA reads as TGTGCCAGCAGCTTAGACACAACACCCTCCGATACGCAGTATTTT.

The CDR3 loop is CASSVDGGTGVVYEQYF. In nucleotides, the CDR3 is TGTGCCAGCAGCGTAGACGGCGGGACAGGGGTGGTCTACGAGCAGTACTTC. The chain carries TRBV9 and TRBJ2-7; 10 bases map to TRBD1. The CDR3 runs 17 residues. J was trimmed by 3 bases and V by 0 bases; bases with no gene match: 9. Germline V lookup: CDR1 SGDLS, CDR2 YYNGEE. Full variable domain (outside the CDR3, taken from reference TRBV9 and TRBJ2-7): DSGVTQTPKHLITATGQRVTLRCSPRSGDLSVYWYQQSLDQGLQFLIQYYNGEERAKGNILERFSAQQFPDLHSELNLSSLELGDSALYFCASSVDGGTGVVYEQYFGPGTRLTVT.

The CDR3 DNA is TGTGCCAGCAGCCCGGGACAAGTTATAGATACGCAGTATTTT. Residues: CASSPGQVIDTQYF. The chain couples TRBV9 to TRBJ2-3, with a possible D match to TRBD1 (6 bases). Between the trimmed V and J ends, which lost 4 bases and 5 bases, there was a span of 14 bases. This CDR3 is built from 14 residues. CDR1 is SGDLS and CDR2 is YYNGEE in the germline V gene.

Only one count was recorded for this clonotype. The CDR3 loop reads CASSRSGGSPGELFF. CDR3 DNA sequence: TGTGCCAGCAGCCGAAGCGGGGGAAGCCCCGGGGAGCTGTTTTTT. The chain couples TRBV7-2 to TRBJ2-2, with 8 bases aligning to TRBD2. Per germline, CDR1 SGHTA and CDR2 FQGNSA. This CDR3 comprises 15 residues. Trimming took 5 bases from V and 6 from J; bases not matched to a gene: 8.

CDR3 DNA: TGTGCCATCAGTGAGTCACGGGAGGTGTACGAGACCCAGTACTTC. Protein: CAISESREVYETQYF. The chain carries TRBV10-3 and TRBJ2-5, with 7 bases fitting TRBD2. J gave up 5 bases and V 0 bases, and 6 bases lay outside the gene matches. The germline V gene encodes CDR1 ENHRY and CDR2 SYGVKD. The CDR3 runs 15 residues.

The V gene is TRBV20-1, the J gene TRBJ2-5; possibly TRBD1 for D (6 bases). V was shortened by 5 bases and J by 2 bases, with 9 bases between the two germline ends. Germline assignment: CDR1 DFQATT and CDR2 SNEGSKA (reference sequence). The CDR3 sequence is 12 residues long. CDR3 nucleotide sequence: TGCAGTGCTCCGGGACAACAAGAGACCCAGTACTTC. It codes for CSAPGQQETQYF.

This clonotype was seen once. J is TRBJ2-1 and V is TRBV24-1; 11 nucleotides align to TRBD1. Trimming at V came to 4 bases and at J to 6 bases, leaving 4 bases not matched to a gene. The CDR3 totals 15 residues. Looked up from germline, CDR1 is KGHDR and CDR2 is SFDVKD. The CDR3 loop is CATSDPGTGGNEQFF. The CDR3, as DNA: TGTGCCACCAGTGACCCTGGGACAGGGGGCAATGAGCAGTTCTTC.

This clonotype appeared a few times. The rearrangement uses TRBV7-6 and TRBJ1-2; TRBD1 matches at 9 bases. Germline CDR1 is SGHVS and CDR2 is FNYEAQ. The CDR3 runs 13 residues. The junction had 5 bases not matched to a gene; V was cut back by 5 bases and J by 7 bases. The CDR3 DNA sequence: TGTGCCAGCAGCATCGACAGGGGGACTGGCTACACCTTC. Residues: CASSIDRGTGYTF.